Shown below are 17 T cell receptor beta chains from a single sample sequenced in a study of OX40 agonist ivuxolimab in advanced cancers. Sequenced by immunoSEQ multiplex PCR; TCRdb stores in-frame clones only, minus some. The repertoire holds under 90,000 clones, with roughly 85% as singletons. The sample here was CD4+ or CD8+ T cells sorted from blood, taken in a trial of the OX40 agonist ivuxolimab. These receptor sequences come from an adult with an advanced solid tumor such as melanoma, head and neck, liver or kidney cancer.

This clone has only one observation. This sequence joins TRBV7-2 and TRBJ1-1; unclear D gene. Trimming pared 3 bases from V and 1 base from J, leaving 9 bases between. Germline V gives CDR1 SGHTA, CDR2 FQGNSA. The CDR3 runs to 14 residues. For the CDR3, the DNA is TGTGCCAGCAGCTTTTTGGTTGGGAACACTGAAGCTTTCTTT. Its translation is CASSFLVGNTEAFF.

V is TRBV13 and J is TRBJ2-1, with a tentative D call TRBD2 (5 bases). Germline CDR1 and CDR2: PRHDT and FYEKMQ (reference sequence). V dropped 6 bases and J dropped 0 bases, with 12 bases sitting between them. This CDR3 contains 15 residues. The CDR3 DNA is TGTGCCAGCAGTCCTACCGGAGGCTCCTACAATGAGCAGTTCTTC. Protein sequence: CASSPTGGSYNEQFF.

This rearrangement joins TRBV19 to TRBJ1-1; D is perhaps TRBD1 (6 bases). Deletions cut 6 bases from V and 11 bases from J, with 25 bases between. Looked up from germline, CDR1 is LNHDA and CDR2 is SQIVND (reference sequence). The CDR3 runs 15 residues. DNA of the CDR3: TGTGCCAGTAGACAAAACCCGGACAGCCTTAGGGGGGCTTTCTTT. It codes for CASRQNPDSLRGAFF.

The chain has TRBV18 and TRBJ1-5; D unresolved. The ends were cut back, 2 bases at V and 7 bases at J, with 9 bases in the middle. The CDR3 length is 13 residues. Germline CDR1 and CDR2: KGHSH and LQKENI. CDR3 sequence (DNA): TGTGCCAGCTCACCATCCCCGGGCCAGCCCCAGCATTTT. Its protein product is CASSPSPGQPQHF.

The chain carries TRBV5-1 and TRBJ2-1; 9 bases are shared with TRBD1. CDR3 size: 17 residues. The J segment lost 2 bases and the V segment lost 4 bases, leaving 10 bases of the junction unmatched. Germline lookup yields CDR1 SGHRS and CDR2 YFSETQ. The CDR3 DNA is TGCGCCAGCAGCGGCGGGATGGGACAGGGCACCTACAATGAGCAGTTCTTC. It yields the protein CASSGGMGQGTYNEQFF.

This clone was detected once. CDR3 protein: CASSRVTNTGELFF. The CDR3 region has the DNA TGTGCCAGCAGCCGTGTTACCAACACCGGGGAGCTGTTTTTT. The V and J genes are TRBV5-4 and TRBJ2-2; unclear D gene. V lost 4 bases to trimming and J lost 2 bases, with 9 bases between them. The CDR3 totals 14 residues. Germline CDR1 is SGHNT and CDR2 is YYREEE (reference sequence).

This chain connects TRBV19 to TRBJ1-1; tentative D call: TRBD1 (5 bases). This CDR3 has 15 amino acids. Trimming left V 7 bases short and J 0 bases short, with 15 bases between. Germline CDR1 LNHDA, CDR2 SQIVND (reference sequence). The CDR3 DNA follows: TGTGCCAGTATCGATAGGGGAGCCGTGAACACTGAAGCTTTCTTT. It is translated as CASIDRGAVNTEAFF.

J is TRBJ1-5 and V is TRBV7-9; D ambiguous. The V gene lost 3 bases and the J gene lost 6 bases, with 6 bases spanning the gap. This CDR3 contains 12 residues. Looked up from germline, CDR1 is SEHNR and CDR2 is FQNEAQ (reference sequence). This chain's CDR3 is CASSLEFQPQHF. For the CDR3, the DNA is TGTGCCAGCAGCTTGGAGTTTCAGCCCCAGCATTTT.

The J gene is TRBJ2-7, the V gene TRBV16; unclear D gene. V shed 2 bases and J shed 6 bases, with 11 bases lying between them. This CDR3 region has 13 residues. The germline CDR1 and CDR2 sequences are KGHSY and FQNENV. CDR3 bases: TGTGCCAGCAGCCAAGATCCTAGAGCCGAGCAGTACTTC. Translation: CASSQDPRAEQYF.

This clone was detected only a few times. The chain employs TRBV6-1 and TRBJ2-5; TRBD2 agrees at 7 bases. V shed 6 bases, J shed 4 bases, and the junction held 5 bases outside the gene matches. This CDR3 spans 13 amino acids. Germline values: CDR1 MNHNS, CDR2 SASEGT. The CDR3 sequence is CASSLREGETQYF. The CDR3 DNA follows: TGTGCCAGCAGCCTAAGGGAGGGAGAGACCCAGTACTTC.

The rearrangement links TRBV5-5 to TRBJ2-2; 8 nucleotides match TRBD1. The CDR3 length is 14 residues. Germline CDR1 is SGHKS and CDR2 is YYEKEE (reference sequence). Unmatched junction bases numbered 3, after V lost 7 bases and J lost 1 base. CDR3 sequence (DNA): TGTGCCAGCGGGGGACAGGTGAACACCGGGGAGCTGTTTTTT. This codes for CASGGQVNTGELFF.

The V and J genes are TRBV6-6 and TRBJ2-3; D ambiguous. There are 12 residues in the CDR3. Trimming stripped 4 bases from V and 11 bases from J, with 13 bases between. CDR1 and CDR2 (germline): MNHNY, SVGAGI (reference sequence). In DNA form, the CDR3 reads TGTGCCAGCAGTTTGGGCGGCGGCAAGCAGTATTTT. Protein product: CASSLGGGKQYF.

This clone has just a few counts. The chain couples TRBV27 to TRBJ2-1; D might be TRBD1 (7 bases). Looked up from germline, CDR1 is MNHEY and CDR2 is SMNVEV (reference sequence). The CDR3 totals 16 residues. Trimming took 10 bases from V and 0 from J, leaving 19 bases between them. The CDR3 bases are TGTGCCACCTCGCGGAGGGGGCCTAGCTCCTACAATGAGCAGTTCTTC. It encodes CATSRRGPSSYNEQFF.

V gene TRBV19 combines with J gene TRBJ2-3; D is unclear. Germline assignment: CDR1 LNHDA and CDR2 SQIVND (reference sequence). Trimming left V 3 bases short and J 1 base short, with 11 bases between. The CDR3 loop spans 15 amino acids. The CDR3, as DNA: TGTGCCAGTAGTATCCACCCGGTGGGCACAGATACGCAGTATTTT. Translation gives CASSIHPVGTDTQYF. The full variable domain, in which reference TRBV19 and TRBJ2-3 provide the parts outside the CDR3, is DGGITQSPKYLFRKEGQNVTLSCEQNLNHDAMYWYRQDPGQGLRLIYYSQIVNDFQKGDIAEGYSVSREKKESFPLTVTSAQKNPTAFYLCASSIHPVGTDTQYFGPGTRLTVL.

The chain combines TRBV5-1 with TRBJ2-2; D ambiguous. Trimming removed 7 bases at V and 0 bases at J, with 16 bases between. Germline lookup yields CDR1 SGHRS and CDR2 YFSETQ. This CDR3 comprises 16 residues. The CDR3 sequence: CASQVAKSANTGELFF. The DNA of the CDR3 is TGCGCCAGCCAGGTAGCCAAATCTGCGAACACCGGGGAGCTGTTTTTT.

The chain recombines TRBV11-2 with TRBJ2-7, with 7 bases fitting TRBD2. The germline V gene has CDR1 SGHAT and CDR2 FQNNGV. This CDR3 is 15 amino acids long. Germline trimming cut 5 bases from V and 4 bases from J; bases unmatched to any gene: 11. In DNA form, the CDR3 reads TGTGCCAGCAGCCCAGGGAAGCTAGCGGCTTACGAGCAGTACTTC. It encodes CASSPGKLAAYEQYF.

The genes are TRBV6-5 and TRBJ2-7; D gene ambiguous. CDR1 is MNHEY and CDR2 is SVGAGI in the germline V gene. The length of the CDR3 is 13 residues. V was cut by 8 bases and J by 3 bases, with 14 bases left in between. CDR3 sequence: CASPRTQDYEQYF. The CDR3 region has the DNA TGTGCCAGCCCGAGGACGCAGGACTACGAGCAGTACTTC.